Shown below are 9 T cell receptor beta chains from a single sample sequenced in a study of cytomegalovirus exposure and HLA in healthy donors (dated by TCRdb to about 2017). The method was the immunoSEQ multiplex PCR assay. The multiplex PCR relied on a mix of 60 forward primers for TCR Vbeta segments and 13 reverse primers for TCR Jbeta segments. In its TCRdb copy, this immuneACCESS table keeps in-frame sequences only and misses some clones. Where compared with another copy, unresolved V genes explain less than half of these, and the others have no known cause. Across this sample there are about 200,000 clones, with 65% to 90% seen only once. The leading ten clones occupy 1.3% to 1.5% of the sample. Sequenced: PBMCs. The receptors originated from a girl aged 10 to 17 in good health and CMV-seronegative.

J is TRBJ2-1 and V is TRBV4-2; 7 bases fit TRBD2. The CDR3 consists of 14 residues. With V trimmed by 3 bases and J by 4 bases, 3 bases remained unmatched. CDR1 and CDR2 from the germline V gene are LGHNA and YNFKEQ. This CDR3 reads CASSHTSEYNEQFF. CDR3 DNA: TGTGCCAGCAGCCATACTAGCGAATACAATGAGCAGTTCTTC.

V gene TRBV28 combines with J gene TRBJ2-1; weak D call: TRBD1 (6 bases). Between the trimmed V and J ends, which lost 5 bases and 9 bases, there was a span of 17 bases. The CDR3 totals 14 residues. Germline CDR1 MDHEN, CDR2 SYDVKM. The CDR3 nucleotides are TGTGCCAGCAGTGTACATCTCGGGACATTTGAGCAGTTCTTC. Its protein product is CASSVHLGTFEQFF.

The chain employs TRBV4-3 and TRBJ1-2; no clear D gene. Per the germline V gene, CDR1 is LGHNA and CDR2 is YSLEER. V dropped 0 bases and J dropped 4 bases, with 9 bases sitting between them. This CDR3 comprises 14 residues. The chain's CDR3 is CASSQDRGSYGYTF. The CDR3 coding sequence is TGCGCCAGCAGCCAAGACAGAGGGAGCTATGGCTACACCTTC.

The CDR3 nucleotides are TGTGCCAGCAGTGATGGGTTAGCGAGGAATGAGCAGTTCTTC. It yields the protein CASSDGLARNEQFF. This chain connects TRBV2 to TRBJ2-1, with D perhaps matching TRBD2 (5 bases). The germline gives CDR1 SNHLY, CDR2 FYNNEI. The CDR3 has 14 amino acids. V was cut by 3 bases and J by 7 bases, with 13 bases left in between. The full variable domain, completed using reference TRBV2 and TRBJ2-1, is EPEVTQTPSHQVTQMGQEVILRCVPISNHLYFYWYRQILGQKVEFLVSFYNNEISEKSEIFDDQFSVERPDGSNFTLKIRSTKLEDSAMYFCASSDGLARNEQFFGPGTRLTVL.

The genes are TRBV5-8 and TRBJ2-5; 7 nucleotides line up with TRBD1. Germline V lookup: CDR1 SGHTS, CDR2 YDEGEE. The J segment lost 2 bases and the V segment lost 4 bases, leaving 8 bases of the junction unmatched. The CDR3 sequence is 15 residues long. The CDR3 loop is CASSPGTAIQETQYF. The CDR3 nucleotides read TGTGCCAGCAGCCCAGGGACAGCTATTCAAGAGACCCAGTACTTC. The full variable domain, rest sourced from reference TRBV5-8 and TRBJ2-5, is EAGVTQSPTHLIKTRGQQATLRCSPISGHTSVYWYQQALGLGLQFLLWYDEGEERNRGNFPPRFSGRQFPNYSSELNVNALELEDSALYLCASSPGTAIQETQYFGPGTRLLVL.

The chain combines TRBV7-3 with TRBJ2-7, with no clear D. V was clipped by 5 bases and J by 0 bases, with 8 bases between them. The CDR3 totals 13 residues. Germline lookup yields CDR1 SGHTA and CDR2 FQGTGA. CDR3 sequence: CASSTAASYEQYF. The CDR3 region has the DNA TGTGCCAGCAGCACGGCGGCCTCCTACGAGCAGTACTTC.

In DNA form, the CDR3 reads TGTGCCGTGGGACACCCCTACGAGCAGTACTTC. Translated, it gives CAVGHPYEQYF. The J gene is TRBJ2-7, the V gene TRBV30, with D perhaps TRBD1 (6 bases). The CDR3 covers 11 residues. With 8 bases removed from V and 2 bases from J, the gap between germline ends came to 10 bases. From germline, CDR1 is GTSNPN and CDR2 SVGIG (reference sequence).

This chain uses TRBV4-1 with TRBJ2-2; D not resolved. Germline CDR1 reads MGHRA; CDR2 reads YSYEKL. Trimming stripped 1 base from V and 3 bases from J, with 18 bases between. This CDR3 contains 18 residues. The DNA for the CDR3 is TGCGCCAGCAGCCAAGTGATTTCGGTCGCTACCTACACCGGGGAGCTGTTTTTT. The encoded protein is CASSQVISVATYTGELFF.

This clone came up once. The junction departs from germline at one end; a sequencing error may be responsible. The sample contains more than one DNA sequence encoding this CDR3. V is TRBV25-1 and J is TRBJ2-7; D is perhaps TRBD2 (5 bases). This CDR3 contains 16 residues. Germline CDR1 and CDR2: MGHDK and SYGVNS. CDR3 protein: CASSEFGVPGPTEQYF. CDR3 sequence (DNA): TGTGCCAGCAGTGAATTCGGGGTCCCAGGCCCTACCGAGCAGTACTTT.